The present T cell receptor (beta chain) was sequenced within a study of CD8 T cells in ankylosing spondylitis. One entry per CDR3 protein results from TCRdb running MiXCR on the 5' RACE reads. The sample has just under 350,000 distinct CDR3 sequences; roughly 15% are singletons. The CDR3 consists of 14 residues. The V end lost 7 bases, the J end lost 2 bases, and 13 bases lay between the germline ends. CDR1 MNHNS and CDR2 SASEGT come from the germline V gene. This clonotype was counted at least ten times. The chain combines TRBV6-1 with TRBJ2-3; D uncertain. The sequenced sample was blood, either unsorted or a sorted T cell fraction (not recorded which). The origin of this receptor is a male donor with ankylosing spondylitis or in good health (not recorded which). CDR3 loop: CASKASLITDTQYF. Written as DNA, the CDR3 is TGTGCCAGCAAGGCTTCCCTTATCACAGATACGCAGTATTTT.